A selection of T cell receptor beta chains follows, all from one sample in a study of T-cell memory formation after mild COVID-19. TCRdb processed the 5' RACE reads anew with MiXCR; each CDR3 protein has one entry. The data hold just over 350,000 distinct CDR3 sequences, with approximately 15% observed a single time. Sequenced sample: PBMCs or a T cell subset sorted from them (not recorded which). The receptors stem from a man younger than 30 who had mild COVID-19 (a few samples of this study predate the infection). Cell type and time point are not known. Both conserved end residues are part of each CDR3. The order of the fields is CDR3 DNA, CDR3 protein, J gene, D gene, clone size, V gene. A D gene is named only where the DNA matches it firmly. Size tells how often a clone was seen (once, few, many) or the class of an expanded clone, and some rows leave it out.

cdr3_nt: TGTGCCAGCAGCTTTAGAAGGACAGGGAGACGAGAGACCCAGTACTTC
cdr3_aa: CASSFRRTGRRETQYF
j_call: TRBJ2-5
d_call: TRBD1
clone_size: few
v_call: TRBV7-9

cdr3_nt: TGTGCCAGCAGTTCCCCTTCAGATACGCAGTATTTT
cdr3_aa: CASSSPSDTQYF
j_call: TRBJ2-3
d_call: -
clone_size: few
v_call: TRBV6-5

cdr3_nt: TGCGCCAGCAGCTTATCAGGATTCACAGATACGCAGTATTTT
cdr3_aa: CASSLSGFTDTQYF
j_call: TRBJ2-3
d_call: -
clone_size: few
v_call: TRBV5-1

cdr3_nt: TGTGCCAGCAGTTCCACAGGGGGTGGCTACACCTTC
cdr3_aa: CASSSTGGGYTF
j_call: TRBJ1-2
d_call: TRBD1
clone_size: many
v_call: TRBV27

cdr3_nt: TGTGCCAGCAGTTTGCGACAGGCGTCCTACGAGCAGTACTTC
cdr3_aa: CASSLRQASYEQYF
j_call: TRBJ2-7
d_call: -
clone_size: few
v_call: TRBV12-3/TRBV12-4

cdr3_nt: TGCAGCGTTGACCCTAGCGGGGGGGTCCGGGAGACCCAGTACTTC
cdr3_aa: CSVDPSGGVRETQYF
j_call: TRBJ2-5
d_call: TRBD2
clone_size: -
v_call: TRBV29-1

cdr3_nt: TGTGCCAGCAGCCAAGAAGGAATGGGGACGGGGCCTAGCACAGATACGCAGTATTTT
cdr3_aa: CASSQEGMGTGPSTDTQYF
j_call: TRBJ2-3
d_call: -
clone_size: -
v_call: TRBV3-1

cdr3_nt: TGTGCCAGCAGCTTCAGGGCCTTTAGCACTGAAGCTTTCTTT
cdr3_aa: CASSFRAFSTEAFF
j_call: TRBJ1-1
d_call: -
clone_size: once
v_call: TRBV7-2

cdr3_nt: TGCGCCAGCAGCTCCGGAGGATCGGGGAGCGTAGCTTTCTTT
cdr3_aa: CASSSGGSGSVAFF
j_call: TRBJ1-1
d_call: -
clone_size: -
v_call: TRBV5-1

cdr3_nt: TGTGCCAGCAGTCGAAAGGACACCTCCTCTCAGGATACGCAGTATTTT
cdr3_aa: CASSRKDTSSQDTQYF
j_call: TRBJ2-3
d_call: -
clone_size: -
v_call: TRBV14

cdr3_nt: TGTGCCAGCTCCCCCAACGGGGCGGATACGCAGTATTTT
cdr3_aa: CASSPNGADTQYF
j_call: TRBJ2-3
d_call: -
clone_size: few
v_call: TRBV18

cdr3_nt: TGCGCCAGCAGTATGGGGATTGGCAATCAGCCCCAGCATTTT
cdr3_aa: CASSMGIGNQPQHF
j_call: TRBJ1-5
d_call: -
clone_size: few
v_call: TRBV10-1

cdr3_nt: TGTGCCAGCAGCGAGGGGGCCGGAGGCACTGAAGCTTTCTTT
cdr3_aa: CASSEGAGGTEAFF
j_call: TRBJ1-1
d_call: TRBD1
clone_size: -
v_call: TRBV9

cdr3_nt: TGTGCCACCAGTGACCCCGGGACTAGCAAACAAGAGACCCAGTACTTC
cdr3_aa: CATSDPGTSKQETQYF
j_call: TRBJ2-5
d_call: TRBD2
clone_size: -
v_call: TRBV24-1

cdr3_nt: TGCGCCAGCAGCTTGGCCACCAGGAACACCGGGGAGCTGTTTTTT
cdr3_aa: CASSLATRNTGELFF
j_call: TRBJ2-2
d_call: -
clone_size: few
v_call: TRBV5-1

cdr3_nt: TGTGCCAGCAGGCATACATTAGGGGGCAGGGAGACCCAGTACTTC
cdr3_aa: CASRHTLGGRETQYF
j_call: TRBJ2-5
d_call: TRBD1
clone_size: -
v_call: TRBV6-5

cdr3_nt: TGCGCCAGCAGCCTCGGGACAGCTGATGGCTACACCTTC
cdr3_aa: CASSLGTADGYTF
j_call: TRBJ1-2
d_call: TRBD1
clone_size: few
v_call: TRBV4-1

cdr3_nt: TGTGCCAGCAGTCCATTTGGGACCGACTCCAATTCACCCCTCCACTTT
cdr3_aa: CASSPFGTDSNSPLHF
j_call: TRBJ1-6
d_call: -
clone_size: -
v_call: TRBV6-2/TRBV6-3

cdr3_nt: TGCGCCAGCAGCTTGGGACAGGGGGACGTAGATACGCAGTATTTT
cdr3_aa: CASSLGQGDVDTQYF
j_call: TRBJ2-3
d_call: TRBD1
clone_size: few
v_call: TRBV5-1

cdr3_nt: TGCGCCAGCAGCCAAGAACTAGCGTCTAGCACAGATACGCAGTATTTT
cdr3_aa: CASSQELASSTDTQYF
j_call: TRBJ2-3
d_call: TRBD2
clone_size: few
v_call: TRBV4-1

cdr3_nt: TGTGCCAGCCTTGTCGGGGGGGCTAGCACAGATACGCAGTATTTT
cdr3_aa: CASLVGGASTDTQYF
j_call: TRBJ2-3
d_call: TRBD2
clone_size: many
v_call: TRBV12-3/TRBV12-4

cdr3_nt: TGCGCCAGCAGCTTAGGATCGGGGGGGGCCCAAGAGACCCAGTACTTC
cdr3_aa: CASSLGSGGAQETQYF
j_call: TRBJ2-5
d_call: TRBD2
clone_size: -
v_call: TRBV5-1

cdr3_nt: TGTGCCAGCAAATCCCCCGGGGTTCCCTATGGCTTCACCTTC
cdr3_aa: CASKSPGVPYGFTF
j_call: TRBJ1-2
d_call: -
clone_size: once
v_call: TRBV6-5